This TCR beta chain was profiled in a study of T cell responses to AZD1222 COVID-19 vaccine. Study-wide results and caveats: As reported, nearly half of all spike-specific TCRs target variant regions that are unmutated. Scientists sampled the repertoires only once the peak T cell response had passed. Spike was spanned by vaccine-associated CD4 TCRs, with dominance at 160-218 and 743-854.

This clone came up a few times. Its antigen is as yet unknown. TCRdb's copy holds only in-frame clones and misses some; the assay was immunoSEQ multiplex PCR. Of more than 95,000 clones listed, approximately 88% are singletons. Trimming removed 4 bases at V and 7 bases at J, with 12 bases between. The CDR3 sequence is 13 residues long. The V gene's germline CDR1 is SGHNT and CDR2 YYREEE (reference sequence). The sample here was peripheral blood, taken on day 0 of AZD1222 vaccination. The sequence was obtained from an adult in good health. This chain uses TRBV5-4 with TRBJ2-1; a possible D gene is TRBD1 (6 bases). CDR3 residues: CASSPQGFNEQFF. The CDR3 nucleotides are TGTGCCAGCAGCCCTCAGGGGTTTAATGAGCAGTTCTTC.